This is a list of T cell receptor beta chains from one sample in a study of CD8 T cells in Susac syndrome. TCRdb recomputed calls from the immunoSEQ multiplex PCR reads with MiXCR, one row per CDR3 protein. The sample lists around 79,000 distinct CDR3 sequences, 94% occurring once. Material: CD8+ T cells from PBMCs. The receptors here all came from a human donor with Susac syndrome. CDR3s leave out the opening cysteine and the closing phenylalanine or tryptophan.

ASSSPQGAGGNTIY | TRBJ1-3 | TRBV27
ASSLALGSGGKETQY | TRBJ2-5 | TRBV5-1
ASSYSRGLSYEQY | TRBJ2-7 | TRBV6-5
ASSHPLGGLTIGQY | TRBJ2-7 | TRBV14
SVEGQAEGFYGYT | TRBJ1-2 | TRBV29-1
ASSIEGIPYEQY | TRBJ2-7 | TRBV19
ASSLLQGANEKLF | TRBJ1-4 | TRBV4-1
SGDRGDTQY | TRBJ2-3 | TRBV29-1
ASSPRSDRVDYGYT | TRBJ1-2 | TRBV7-6
ASSRLVVEQF | TRBJ2-1 | TRBV6-2/TRBV6-3
ASSFGEGQGLYEQY | TRBJ2-7 | TRBV28
ASSPLAGELF | TRBJ2-2 | TRBV3-1
ASSSALSTDTQY | TRBJ2-3 | TRBV27
ASSQISYEQY | TRBJ2-7 | TRBV5-6
ASSSQGAETQY | TRBJ2-5 | TRBV7-9
ASSGGTLREQY | TRBJ2-7 | TRBV7-9
ASSLVDEQF | TRBJ2-1 | TRBV5-1
ASQQGNYEQY | TRBJ2-7 | TRBV2
ASSLARIDSGREPQH | TRBJ1-5 | TRBV28
SVDSGTGALSGANVLT | TRBJ2-6 | TRBV29-1
ASSSSSGGMVDTQY | TRBJ2-3 | TRBV7-9
SARPSGDNEQF | TRBJ2-1 | TRBV20-1
ASSPYLTYGYT | TRBJ1-2 | TRBV12-3/TRBV12-4
ASSFLSASTGELF | TRBJ2-2 | TRBV7-2
ASSPPGGDYEQY | TRBJ2-7 | TRBV7-6
ATSRKAGGSYNEQF | TRBJ2-1 | TRBV15
AIRDRGNEQY | TRBJ2-7 | TRBV10-3
ASSYSISYEQY | TRBJ2-7 | TRBV6-6
ASSLYAPYNEQF | TRBJ2-1 | TRBV27
ASGFEAYNEQF | TRBJ2-1 | TRBV12-5
ASSSGLAGETQY | TRBJ2-5 | TRBV19
ASSEPGLAGENTGELF | TRBJ2-2 | TRBV9
ASSTQGARRYT | TRBJ1-2 | TRBV19
ASSHRVSYEQY | TRBJ2-7 | TRBV10-2
SATLGLVRYEQF | TRBJ2-1 | TRBV20-1
ASSLDSTGSTHTEAF | TRBJ1-1 | TRBV7-8
ASSLRSIGELF | TRBJ2-2 | TRBV27
AYPDRSSYGYT | TRBJ1-2 | TRBV30
ASSLAGQGASEQY | TRBJ2-7 | TRBV27
SARPGQAYEQY | TRBJ2-7 | TRBV20-1
ASSYLVKGSYEQY | TRBJ2-7 | TRBV6-6
ASSPNMMTAAETQY | TRBJ2-5 | TRBV28
ASSFQDWDGLNSPLH | TRBJ1-6 | TRBV7-9
AISEKRDEQY | TRBJ2-7 | TRBV10-3
ASSWVGQGTDTQY | TRBJ2-3 | TRBV13
ASSLRTANVLT | TRBJ2-6 | TRBV5-1
ASSEGAIQTYGYT | TRBJ1-2 | TRBV25-1